Below are 25 T cell receptor beta chains sequenced from a single sample in a study of blood T cell repertoires in COVID-19. Assay used: immunoSEQ multiplex PCR; TCRdb lists only in-frame clones, some missing. The sample holds over 150,000 clones, around 80% seen once. Sequenced material: peripheral blood. These receptors came from a human donor in a cohort sampled during active COVID-19.

The chain combines TRBV28 with TRBJ2-1; tentatively, D is TRBD1 (6 bases). The CDR3 covers 13 residues. V dropped 9 bases and J dropped 14 bases, with 23 bases sitting between them. Germline CDR1 MDHEN, CDR2 SYDVKM. The CDR3 DNA follows: TGTGCCAGTCGTCCCTCTTCACAGGGCTGGGAGTTCTTC. Amino acids: CASRPSSQGWEFF.

The V and J genes are TRBV21-1 and TRBJ2-2; the D segment call TRBD2 is taken from the table without a DNA check. TRBV21-1 is labeled a pseudogene. CDR3 length: 16 residues. The CDR3 reads CASSKVSAALTGELFF. The CDR3 DNA sequence: TGTGCCAGCAGCAAAGTTTCGGCGGCCCTGACCGGGGAGCTGTTTTTT.

CDR3 nucleotides: TGTGCCAGCAGTTTTTCCGGACTAGCGGGTAACACCGGGGAGCTGTTTTTT. The encoded protein is CASSFSGLAGNTGELFF. The V call is TRBV5-6, the J call TRBJ2-2; TRBD2 agrees at 11 bases. Germline CDR1 SGHDT, CDR2 YYEEEE. V was clipped by 5 bases and J by 2 bases; unmatched bases: 8. The CDR3 spans 17 residues.

This sequence joins TRBV27 and TRBJ2-2; 7 bases map to TRBD1. With V trimmed by 4 bases and J by 4 bases, 9 bases remained unmatched. From germline, CDR1 is MNHEY and CDR2 SMNVEV (reference sequence). There are 16 residues in the CDR3. In nucleotides, the CDR3 is TGTGCCAGCAGTTCCGAAAACAGGGGATTCACCGGGGAGCTGTTTTTT. This encodes CASSSENRGFTGELFF.

This clone was observed a handful of times. The J gene is TRBJ2-6, the V gene TRBV5-4, with D perhaps TRBD1 (5 bases). The V gene lost 2 bases and the J gene lost 0 bases, with 6 bases spanning the gap. This CDR3 is built from 15 residues. Germline CDR1 is SGHNT and CDR2 is YYREEE (reference sequence). CDR3 sequence (DNA): TGTGCCAGCAGCTTCGACAGCTCTGGGGCCAACGTCCTGACTTTC. Residues: CASSFDSSGANVLTF.

The chain has TRBV19 and TRBJ2-3; 7 positions match TRBD2. V gave up 7 bases and J gave up 4 bases; unmatched junction bases: 5. The CDR3 totals 13 residues. Germline values: CDR1 LNHDA, CDR2 SQIVND (reference sequence). This CDR3 is CASMMGGADTQYF. The CDR3 region has the DNA TGTGCCAGTATGATGGGAGGGGCAGATACGCAGTATTTT.

The rearrangement links TRBV28 to TRBJ2-7, with a weak D call TRBD2 (6 bases). The CDR3 extends over 11 amino acids. The V and J ends lost 10 bases and 5 bases respectively, with 12 bases between them. Germline lookup yields CDR1 MDHEN and CDR2 SYDVKM. CDR3 amino acids: CATTSRDEQYF. The CDR3 nucleotides read TGTGCCACTACTAGCAGGGACGAGCAGTACTTC.

In its sample, this clone was seen once. V gene TRBV19 combines with J gene TRBJ2-2, with D possibly TRBD1 on 5 matching bases. Germline-derived CDR1 and CDR2 are LNHDA and SQIVND (reference sequence). The length of the CDR3 is 14 residues. V was clipped by 8 bases and J by 4 bases, with 14 bases between them. This chain's CDR3 is CASCRVAGTGELFF. As DNA, the CDR3 is TGTGCCAGTTGCAGGGTGGCCGGCACCGGGGAGCTGTTTTTT.

V gene TRBV11-1 combines with J gene TRBJ1-4; TRBD1 is a possible D gene (6 bases). With 5 bases removed from V and 6 bases from J, the gap between germline ends came to 16 bases. The CDR3 extends over 15 amino acids. The V gene's germline CDR1 is SGHAT and CDR2 FQDESV (reference sequence). CDR3 bases: TGTGCCAGCAGCCATTACAGGGAATCGGATGAAAAACTGTTTTTT. This encodes CASSHYRESDEKLFF.

The chain combines TRBV10-2 with TRBJ2-7; D may be TRBD2 (6 bases). Trimming cost V 3 bases and J 0 bases, with 12 bases left between them. The CDR3 spans 15 residues. Looked up from germline, CDR1 is WSHSY and CDR2 is SAAADI. The CDR3 protein is CASSEFAGSSYEQYF. The CDR3 nucleotides read TGCGCCAGCAGTGAATTTGCGGGAAGCTCCTACGAGCAGTACTTC.

CDR3 DNA sequence: TGTGCCAGCAGTCCAGGGACTAGCGACCCCCAGGAGCAGTTCTTC. This encodes CASSPGTSDPQEQFF. This rearrangement joins TRBV27 to TRBJ2-1; 10 bases match TRBD2. With V trimmed by 5 bases and J by 10 bases, 11 bases remained unmatched. The CDR3 spans 15 residues. CDR1 and CDR2 from the germline V gene are MNHEY and SMNVEV (reference sequence).

The chain recombines TRBV4-2 with TRBJ2-7; 12 bases align to TRBD2. J lost 0 bases, V lost 5 bases, and 8 bases had no gene match. The CDR3 is 17 amino acids. Germline V gene sequence: CDR1 LGHNA, CDR2 YNFKEQ. DNA of the CDR3: TGTGCCAGCAGCTATGGACTAGCGGGGAGCCCCTCCTACGAGCAGTACTTC. Its translation: CASSYGLAGSPSYEQYF.

The chain uses TRBV2 and TRBJ1-6; D is perhaps TRBD1 (6 bases). V dropped 6 bases and J dropped 5 bases, with 14 bases sitting between them. The CDR3 has 15 amino acids. Germline V gene sequence: CDR1 SNHLY, CDR2 FYNNEI. CDR3 region: CASRQRQANNSPLHF. CDR3 coding DNA: TGTGCCAGCAGGCAACGACAGGCGAATAATTCACCCCTCCACTTT.

V gene TRBV7-8 combines with J gene TRBJ2-3, with 9 bases identical to TRBD2. Germline CDR1 SGHVS, CDR2 FQNEAQ. The ends lost 6 bases at V and 2 bases at J; junction bases unmatched: 3. CDR3 length: 14 amino acids. Here the CDR3 DNA reads TGTGCCAGCAGGCGGGAGGGCCTCACAGATACGCAGTATTTT. Translation gives CASRREGLTDTQYF.

This clone was seen just once. The chain is built from TRBV5-1 and TRBJ2-7, with 7 nucleotides matching TRBD1. The germline gives CDR1 SGHRS, CDR2 YFSETQ. This CDR3 spans 15 amino acids. Trimming at V came to 2 bases and at J to 5 bases, leaving 10 bases not matched to a gene. In DNA form, the CDR3 reads TGCGCCAGCAGCTTCGTACCGACAGGGTCCAACGAGCAGTACTTC. It encodes CASSFVPTGSNEQYF.

The genes are TRBV6-2 or TRBV6-3 and TRBJ2-7, with TRBD2 as a possible D gene (7 bases). The CDR3 runs to 16 residues. V lost 2 bases, J lost 4 bases, and 18 bases lay in between. Germline CDR1 is MNHEY and CDR2 is SVGEGT. CDR3 region: CASSYRHWEGDYEQYF. CDR3 bases: TGTGCCAGCAGTTACCGCCATTGGGAGGGGGATTACGAGCAGTACTTC.

Many counts were recorded for this clone. This chain uses TRBV7-9 with TRBJ1-2; no firm D call. Trimming took off 1 base at V and 4 bases at J, with 13 bases between the two ends. The CDR3 is 15 amino acids. Per germline, CDR1 SEHNR and CDR2 FQNEAQ (reference sequence). The CDR3 loop reads CASSLEGIRGYGYTF. CDR3 bases: TGTGCCAGCAGCTTAGAAGGCATACGGGGCTATGGCTACACCTTC.

The chain couples TRBV18 to TRBJ2-1; D may be TRBD1 (6 bases). The CDR3 is made up of 14 amino acids. The germline gives CDR1 KGHSH, CDR2 LQKENI. V lost 3 bases and J lost 13, with 19 bases in between. CDR3 DNA: TGTGCCAGCTCACCCTACGAGGGGGTCTCGTACCAGTTCTTC. Translating it yields CASSPYEGVSYQFF.

V usage is TRBV6-2 or TRBV6-3 and J usage is TRBJ2-4; the match to TRBD1 covers 8 bases. V lost 2 bases, J lost 0 bases, and 15 bases stayed unmatched. Germline loops: CDR1 MNHEY, CDR2 SVGEGT. CDR3 size: 20 residues. The CDR3 reads CASSYVLGQGSDLAKNIQYF. DNA for the CDR3: TGTGCCAGCAGTTACGTCCTTGGACAGGGTAGTGACTTAGCCAAAAACATTCAGTACTTC.

The rearrangement links TRBV28 to TRBJ1-4, with D possibly being TRBD1 (5 bases). Germline CDR1 is MDHEN and CDR2 is SYDVKM. The ends were cut back, 5 bases at V and 5 bases at J, with 12 bases in the middle. The CDR3 is 14 amino acids. The CDR3 DNA is TGTGCCAGCAGTATAGCAGGGCCAAATGAAAAACTGTTTTTT. This sequence encodes CASSIAGPNEKLFF.

The J gene is TRBJ2-7, the V gene TRBV7-9, with 9 bases identical to TRBD1. The trim removed 5 bases at V and 3 bases at J, leaving 5 bases unmatched. The length of the CDR3 is 14 residues. In germline, CDR1 is SEHNR, CDR2 FQNEAQ (reference sequence). Here the CDR3 reads CASSPWTGDYEQYF. CDR3 DNA sequence: TGTGCCAGCAGCCCCTGGACAGGGGACTACGAGCAGTACTTC.

The chain links TRBV5-1 to TRBJ2-6, with TRBD2 identical over 14 bases. V shed 7 bases and J 1 base; nucleotides not matched to a gene: 7. Germline V gene data show CDR1 as SGHRS and CDR2 as YFSETQ. This CDR3 spans 18 amino acids. Written as DNA, the CDR3 is TGCGCCAGCCGAGGGGGACTAGCGGGAGCGTCTGGGGCCAACGTCCTGACTTTC. Encoded protein: CASRGGLAGASGANVLTF. Filled out from reference TRBV5-1 and TRBJ2-6, the complete variable domain reads KAGVTQTPRYLIKTRGQQVTLSCSPISGHRSVSWYQQTPGQGLQFLFEYFSETQRNKGNFPGRFSGRQFSNSRSEMNVSTLELGDSALYLCASRGGLAGASGANVLTFGAGSRLTVL.

DNA of the CDR3: TGTGCCAGCAACACAGGGTCGCCTGGAAACACCATATATTTT. This gives the protein CASNTGSPGNTIYF. This sequence joins TRBV28 and TRBJ1-3, with D possibly being TRBD1 (6 bases). The CDR3 is made up of 14 amino acids. V lost 7 bases, J lost 2 bases, and 12 bases lay in between. Germline V gene lookup returns CDR1 MDHEN and CDR2 SYDVKM.

V is TRBV25-1 and J is TRBJ2-7, with D tentatively TRBD2 (6 bases). The CDR3 loop spans 14 amino acids. Germline V gene lookup returns CDR1 MGHDK and CDR2 SYGVNS. V lost 4 bases and J lost 2, with 12 bases in between. CDR3 nucleotides: TGTGCCAGCAGTGGAACTAGCCCTCCCTACGAGCAGTACTTC. Translation: CASSGTSPPYEQYF.

The chain is built from TRBV7-9 and TRBJ2-3; 10 nucleotides align to TRBD2. Germline CDR1 reads SEHNR; CDR2 reads FQNEAQ (reference sequence). The CDR3 runs 16 residues. V dropped 1 base and J dropped 5; count of bases not matched to a gene: 6. The CDR3 DNA is TGTGCCAGCAGCTTAGGTCTAGCGGGAGCTGGAGATACGCAGTATTTT. Its protein product is CASSLGLAGAGDTQYF.